This section outlines one TCR beta chain sequence together with its context. Antigen unknown. The source of the sample is a study of a mutant IDH1 vaccine in newly diagnosed glioma. TCRdb's table, derived via immunoSEQ multiplex PCR, lists solely in-frame clones and lacks some. The sample has over 50,000 clones; around 80% are singletons. Time point noted: week 5, during vaccination. Every vaccine dose comprised 300 ug of mutant IDH1 20-mer peptide plus topical imiquimod. The specimen was PBMCs, collected from a glioma patient whose treatment included an IDH1 peptide vaccine. The clonotype originates from a man aged 30-40 years with glioma.

CDR3 residues: CASSLSMRGGYEQYF. The CDR3 DNA sequence: TGTGCCAGCAGTTTATCAATGCGGGGCGGTTACGAGCAGTACTTC. The chain couples TRBV27 to TRBJ2-5; D possibly corresponds to TRBD2 (6 bases). TRBJ2-7 matches the DNA end more closely, so the J call is doubtful. Per germline, CDR1 MNHEY and CDR2 SMNVEV (reference sequence). The CDR3 length is 15 residues.